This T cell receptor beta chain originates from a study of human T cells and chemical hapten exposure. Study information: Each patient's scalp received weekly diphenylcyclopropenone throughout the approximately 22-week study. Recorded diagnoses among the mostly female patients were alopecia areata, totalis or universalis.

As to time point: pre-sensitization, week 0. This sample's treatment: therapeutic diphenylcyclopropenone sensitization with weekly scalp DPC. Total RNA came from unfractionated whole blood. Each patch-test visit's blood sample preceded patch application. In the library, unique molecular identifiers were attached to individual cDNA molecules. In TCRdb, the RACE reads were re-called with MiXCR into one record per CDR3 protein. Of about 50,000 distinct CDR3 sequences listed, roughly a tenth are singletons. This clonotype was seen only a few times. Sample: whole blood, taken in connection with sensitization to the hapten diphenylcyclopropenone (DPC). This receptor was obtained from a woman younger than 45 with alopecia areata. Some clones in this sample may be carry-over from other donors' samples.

This CDR3 reads CASRRGVRDCPTEAFF. The CDR3 DNA sequence: TGTGCCAGCAGACGAGGGGTCAGGGACTGTCCCACTGAAGCTTTCTTT. The chain joins TRBV2 to TRBJ1-1; D may be TRBD1 (5 bases). The germline CDR1 and CDR2 sequences are SNHLY and FYNNEI. This CDR3 has 16 residues. V lost 6 bases to trimming and J lost 4 bases, with 21 bases between them.